These T cell receptor beta chains were read from a single sample in a study of beta chain features in type 1 diabetes. Clones were sequenced by immunoSEQ multiplex PCR, and TCRdb holds only the in-frame ones, with some missing. The sample carries hundreds of thousands of clones, about an eighth recorded once. Sequencing was carried out using naive CD4+ T cells from blood. These receptors came from a young woman in good health. The CDR3 runs from the conserved cysteine through the conserved F or W. The D gene is left open where the match is weak. Only some rows state a clone size, as once, few, many or a class for expanded clones.

clone_size: few; j_call: TRBJ2-5; d_call: TRBD2; v_call: TRBV5-1; cdr3_nt: TGCGCCAGCAGGCTAGCGGGGGAAGAGACCCAGTACTTC; cdr3_aa: CASRLAGEETQYF
clone_size: few; j_call: TRBJ1-1; d_call: TRBD1; v_call: TRBV19; cdr3_nt: TGTGCCAGTAGTAGACAGGGAGGAACTGAAGCTTTCTTT; cdr3_aa: CASSRQGGTEAFF
clone_size: few; j_call: TRBJ1-1; d_call: .; v_call: TRBV14; cdr3_nt: TGTGCCAGCAGCCAACGTCTGACAGTGACCATGAACACTGAAGCTTTCTTT; cdr3_aa: CASSQRLTVTMNTEAFF
clone_size: .; j_call: TRBJ1-2; d_call: .; v_call: TRBV7-2; cdr3_nt: TGTGCCTGTAGGCAAGAATACTATGGCTACACCTTC; cdr3_aa: CACRQEYYGYTF
clone_size: few; j_call: TRBJ1-2; d_call: TRBD1; v_call: TRBV7-9; cdr3_nt: TGTGCCAGCAGCCGCCCGACAGGGCCGTATGGCTACACCTTC; cdr3_aa: CASSRPTGPYGYTF
clone_size: few; j_call: TRBJ2-7; d_call: TRBD2; v_call: TRBV9; cdr3_nt: TGTGCCAGCAGCACCTCAGCGGGAGCCCTCTACGAGCAGTACTTC; cdr3_aa: CASSTSAGALYEQYF
clone_size: few; j_call: TRBJ2-3; d_call: .; v_call: TRBV7-8; cdr3_nt: TGTGCCAGCAGCAGGGGACGCCAAGGGGCCACAGATACGCAGTATTTT; cdr3_aa: CASSRGRQGATDTQYF
clone_size: .; j_call: TRBJ2-5; d_call: .; v_call: TRBV7-9; cdr3_nt: TGTGCCAGCAGCTTTGGGGGCAGGACCGTCGAGACCCAGTACTTC; cdr3_aa: CASSFGGRTVETQYF
clone_size: few; j_call: TRBJ1-5; d_call: TRBD1; v_call: TRBV9; cdr3_nt: TGTGCCAGCAGCGCCTCGGACAGGGGGGGCAATCAGCCCCAGCATTTT; cdr3_aa: CASSASDRGGNQPQHF
clone_size: few; j_call: TRBJ1-2; d_call: .; v_call: TRBV6-6; cdr3_nt: TGTGCCAGCACTGGGGGCAGCGGCTACACCTTC; cdr3_aa: CASTGGSGYTF
clone_size: few; j_call: TRBJ2-7; d_call: TRBD2; v_call: TRBV9; cdr3_nt: TGTGCCAGCAGCCCAGAGCGGGAGCCCTACGAGCAGTACTTC; cdr3_aa: CASSPEREPYEQYF
clone_size: .; j_call: TRBJ1-3; d_call: .; v_call: TRBV29-1; cdr3_nt: TGCAGCGTTGGACAGGACTCTGGAAACACCATATATTTT; cdr3_aa: CSVGQDSGNTIYF
clone_size: .; j_call: TRBJ2-5; d_call: TRBD2; v_call: TRBV2; cdr3_nt: TGTGCCAGCAATTTGGGGAGCGGGGAAGAGACCCAGTACTTC; cdr3_aa: CASNLGSGEETQYF
clone_size: .; j_call: TRBJ2-3; d_call: TRBD2; v_call: TRBV5-4; cdr3_nt: TGTGCCAGCACTAGCGGGATGGGTTACCAGAACCCAGATACGCAGTATTTT; cdr3_aa: CASTSGMGYQNPDTQYF
clone_size: .; j_call: TRBJ2-1; d_call: .; v_call: TRBV4-1; cdr3_nt: TGCGCCAGCAGCCAAGATACCTCCCACAAAAACAATGAGCAGTTCTTC; cdr3_aa: CASSQDTSHKNNEQFF
clone_size: few; j_call: TRBJ1-4; d_call: .; v_call: TRBV25-1; cdr3_nt: TGTGCCAGCAGTGAATACGGCAGGGCTAATGAAAAACTGTTTTTT; cdr3_aa: CASSEYGRANEKLFF
clone_size: few; j_call: TRBJ1-6; d_call: .; v_call: TRBV25-1; cdr3_nt: TGTGCCAGCAGTGGAGGCCATTCACCCCTCCACTTT; cdr3_aa: CASSGGHSPLHF
clone_size: .; j_call: TRBJ2-1; d_call: TRBD1; v_call: TRBV25-1; cdr3_nt: TGTGCCAGCACCTCGCTCGTAGGACAGGGGTCCTACAATGAGCAGTTCTTC; cdr3_aa: CASTSLVGQGSYNEQFF
clone_size: few; j_call: TRBJ1-4; d_call: .; v_call: TRBV5-1; cdr3_nt: TGCGCCAGCAGCTTCTGGAGCGGTGAAAAACTGTTTTTT; cdr3_aa: CASSFWSGEKLFF
clone_size: few; j_call: TRBJ1-4; d_call: TRBD1; v_call: TRBV29-1; cdr3_nt: TGCAGCGCGACAGGGGGAAGTGAAAAACTGTTTTTT; cdr3_aa: CSATGGSEKLFF
clone_size: few; j_call: TRBJ2-4; d_call: .; v_call: TRBV6-5; cdr3_nt: TGTGCCAGCAGGTTGGACCGATTAGCCAAAAACATTCAGTACTTC; cdr3_aa: CASRLDRLAKNIQYF
clone_size: few; j_call: TRBJ2-4; d_call: .; v_call: TRBV7-2; cdr3_nt: TGTGCCAGCAGCTTAGCGTTCGGGGCTCAAAACATTCAGTACTTC; cdr3_aa: CASSLAFGAQNIQYF
clone_size: few; j_call: TRBJ2-1; d_call: .; v_call: TRBV2; cdr3_nt: TGTGCCAGCAGTCTCAATGAGCAGTTCTTC; cdr3_aa: CASSLNEQFF
clone_size: few; j_call: TRBJ2-7; d_call: .; v_call: TRBV7-9; cdr3_nt: TGTGCCAGCAGCCCCAAATGGGACTCCTACGAGCAGTACTTC; cdr3_aa: CASSPKWDSYEQYF
clone_size: few; j_call: TRBJ1-5; d_call: .; v_call: TRBV11-2; cdr3_nt: TGTGCCAGCTCCCGGGCTACCAATCAGCCCCAGCATTTT; cdr3_aa: CASSRATNQPQHF
clone_size: .; j_call: TRBJ1-6; d_call: .; v_call: TRBV10-3; cdr3_nt: TGTGCCATCAGTGAGTCGTTTGGGAATTCACCCCTCCACTTT; cdr3_aa: CAISESFGNSPLHF
clone_size: few; j_call: TRBJ2-1; d_call: TRBD1; v_call: TRBV7-2; cdr3_nt: TGTGCCAGCAGCTTAGAGCAGGACAGGGGGCTGACTGAGCAGTTCTTC; cdr3_aa: CASSLEQDRGLTEQFF
clone_size: few; j_call: TRBJ1-2; d_call: .; v_call: TRBV15; cdr3_nt: TGTGCCACCAGCAGAGCGGGACAAGACTATGGCTACACCTTC; cdr3_aa: CATSRAGQDYGYTF
clone_size: few; j_call: TRBJ1-3; d_call: .; v_call: TRBV2; cdr3_nt: TGTGCCAGCAGTCTTAGGACCTCTGGAAACACCATATATTTT; cdr3_aa: CASSLRTSGNTIYF
clone_size: .; j_call: TRBJ1-2; d_call: .; v_call: TRBV5-1; cdr3_nt: TGCGCCAGCAGTTTAGGCCGGGCCTATTATGGCTACACCTTC; cdr3_aa: CASSLGRAYYGYTF
clone_size: .; j_call: TRBJ1-3; d_call: .; v_call: TRBV28; cdr3_nt: TGTGCCAGCAGTACCACGACCGGGTACTCTGGAAACACCATATATTTT; cdr3_aa: CASSTTTGYSGNTIYF
clone_size: few; j_call: TRBJ2-5; d_call: .; v_call: TRBV9; cdr3_nt: TGTGCCAGCAGCGTATACGGCGGGGCGCAAGAGACCCAGTACTTC; cdr3_aa: CASSVYGGAQETQYF
clone_size: .; j_call: TRBJ2-2; d_call: .; v_call: TRBV9; cdr3_nt: TGTGCCAGCAGCGTAGACCACACCGGGGAGCTGTTTTTT; cdr3_aa: CASSVDHTGELFF
clone_size: .; j_call: TRBJ2-3; d_call: TRBD2; v_call: TRBV7-9; cdr3_nt: TGTGCCAGCAGCCCCTCCCTAACTAGCGGGGGGGCGTGGACAGATACGCAGTATTTT; cdr3_aa: CASSPSLTSGGAWTDTQYF
clone_size: .; j_call: TRBJ2-7; d_call: .; v_call: TRBV7-9; cdr3_nt: TGTGCCAGCAGCCCGACAAAGGGGAGCATCGGCGAGCAGTACTTC; cdr3_aa: CASSPTKGSIGEQYF
clone_size: few; j_call: TRBJ2-5; d_call: .; v_call: TRBV5-5; cdr3_nt: TGTGCCAGCAGCTTCGGACAGCTACAAGAGACCCAGTACTTC; cdr3_aa: CASSFGQLQETQYF
clone_size: .; j_call: TRBJ2-3; d_call: TRBD2; v_call: TRBV5-4; cdr3_nt: TGTGCCAGCAGCTATAGCGGGGGGAGCACAGATACGCAGTATTTT; cdr3_aa: CASSYSGGSTDTQYF
clone_size: few; j_call: TRBJ1-1; d_call: .; v_call: TRBV29-1; cdr3_nt: TGCAGCGTTGTTGGGCCCGGGGGGGGCACTGAAGCTTTCTTT; cdr3_aa: CSVVGPGGGTEAFF
clone_size: few; j_call: TRBJ2-3; d_call: .; v_call: TRBV14; cdr3_nt: TGTGCCAGCAGCCGTAGATGGGGGAAGGTGGCGCAGTATTTT; cdr3_aa: CASSRRWGKVAQYF
clone_size: .; j_call: TRBJ2-7; d_call: .; v_call: TRBV27; cdr3_nt: TGTGCCAGCAGTTTGGGCTCCTACGAGCAGTACTTC; cdr3_aa: CASSLGSYEQYF
clone_size: .; j_call: TRBJ1-1; d_call: .; v_call: TRBV5-4; cdr3_nt: TGTGCCAGCAGCTACCAGGGAGCTGAAGCTTTCTTT; cdr3_aa: CASSYQGAEAFF
clone_size: .; j_call: TRBJ2-3; d_call: .; v_call: TRBV7-2; cdr3_nt: TGTGCCAGCAGCTTAGCGGGAGGTGGTGCAGATACGCAGTATTTT; cdr3_aa: CASSLAGGGADTQYF
clone_size: .; j_call: TRBJ1-1; d_call: .; v_call: TRBV2; cdr3_nt: TGTGCCAGCAGTAAGGGGAGGAGGAACACTGAAGCTTTCTTT; cdr3_aa: CASSKGRRNTEAFF
clone_size: .; j_call: TRBJ1-1; d_call: .; v_call: TRBV20-1; cdr3_nt: TGCAGTGCAATAGCGCGCACTGAAGCTTTCTTT; cdr3_aa: CSAIARTEAFF